This record concerns one T cell receptor (beta chain) sequence. These data are taken from a study of blood T cell repertoires in COVID-19. Study context: Acute-phase and convalescent COVID-19 samples originated in the United States, Italy and Spain.

In the original processing: The assay estimated nucleated cells by amplifying reference gene primers. TCRdb keeps only in-frame clones here, not all; method: immunoSEQ multiplex PCR. V and J calls plus clone size are reproduced from that table; the DNA served to infer D and trimming. Of almost 85,000 clones listed, 83% were seen once; the top ten hold approximately 37%. This CDR3 has 11 residues. Germline V gene sequence: CDR1 DFQATT, CDR2 SNEGSKA (reference sequence). V lost 5 bases to trimming and J lost 4 bases, with 5 bases between them. V is TRBV20-1 and J is TRBJ1-4; D is unclear. This TCR was recovered from an elderly man with active or convalescent COVID-19. Sequencing was performed on peripheral blood. The CDR3 sequence is CSARNNEKLFF. In DNA, the CDR3 is TGCAGTGCTCGTAATAATGAAAAACTGTTTTTT.